The text below deals with one T cell receptor (beta chain). Its antigen is currently unknown. The record originates from a study of T cell repertoires in cytomegalovirus infection. Across the study: CMV epitopes that were recently identified and HLA-C-restricted were used alongside well-studied HLA-B-restricted ones. Indications of both CMV infection and matching HLA type were provided by public TCR beta signatures.

Study-wide points: Individuals carrying CMV plus the relevant HLA were identified by cumulative frequency of public TCR beta families. Clonotypes of TCR beta that were HLA-C-restricted and CMV-specific dominated the ex vivo response.

TCRdb called the reads again in MiXCR, with one record for every CDR3 protein. The table has some 590,000 distinct CDR3 sequences, roughly 42% seen once. Trimming removed 2 bases from V and 4 bases from J; junction bases left unmatched: 5. This CDR3 is 15 amino acids long. Germline assignment: CDR1 MNHEY and CDR2 SMNVEV (reference sequence). The J gene is TRBJ2-7, the V gene TRBV27; 10 bases map to TRBD2. The source of this sequence is a human donor in good health (CMV status not recorded). Some clones in this sample may be carry-over from other donors' samples. Specimen: cultured PBMCs, collected from culture after CMV antigen stimulation. The chain's CDR3 is CASSLTGAGGYEQYF. CDR3 DNA sequence: TGTGCCAGCAGTTTAACCGGAGCGGGAGGGTACGAGCAGTACTTC.